The clone carrying this T cell receptor (beta chain) was seen a few times. Its target is not known. Expressed TCRB transcripts got sequenced, as all isolated RNA was reverse transcribed. Assay: immunoSEQ multiplex PCR; the TCRdb copy retains only in-frame clones and omits some. The repertoire holds hundreds of thousands of clones, around 16% seen once, with around 0.1% in the top ten. These data belong to a study of beta chain features in type 1 diabetes. Findings and caveats of the study: Any HLA type influence on TCRB rearrangement was left unresolved here.

The sequence was collected from a young man in good health. The specimen sequenced was naive CD4+ T cells from blood.

This CDR3 is CASSSSGQRGHEQFF. The CDR3 DNA reads TGTGCCAGCAGCTCCAGCGGGCAACGGGGACATGAGCAGTTCTTC. V is TRBV7-6 and J is TRBJ2-1, with D possibly TRBD2 on 6 matching bases. The germline gives CDR1 SGHVS, CDR2 FNYEAQ. Trimming shortened V by 4 bases and J by 8 bases, and 18 bases separated the two germline ends. This CDR3 region has 15 residues.